A selection of T cell receptor beta chains follows, all from one sample in a study of control samples from healthy donors and cancer patients. Clones were sequenced by immunoSEQ multiplex PCR, and TCRdb holds only the in-frame ones, with some missing. The sample has 45,000 or so clones; 87% are singletons. The sequenced material came from PBMCs. The receptors come from a woman aged 60 to 75 with lung cancer. CDR3s include the opening cysteine and the closing phenylalanine or tryptophan. Each record gives: CDR3 length, V gene, D gene, clone size, J gene, CDR3 DNA, CDR3 protein. A D gene is named only where the DNA matches it firmly. Rows give clone size only sometimes, using once, few, many, or a class for an expanded clone.

13	TRBV6-5	.	.	TRBJ1-6	TGTGCCAGCAGTTACAGTTATAATTCACCCCTCCACTTT	CASSYSYNSPLHF
14	TRBV29-1	.	.	TRBJ2-7	TGCAGCGTTGAAGGGGGCAGTGGCTCCTACGAGCAGTACTTC	CSVEGGSGSYEQYF
15	TRBV2	TRBD2	.	TRBJ2-1	TGTGCCAGCAGGGCGACTAGCGGGTTGGGAAATGAGCAGTTCTTC	CASRATSGLGNEQFF
11	TRBV6-2/TRBV6-3	.	.	TRBJ2-7	TGTGCCAGCAGCCCCCGGGGGGAGCAGTACTTC	CASSPRGEQYF
14	TRBV3-1/TRBV3-2	TRBD2	few	TRBJ2-3	TGTGCCAGCAGTCGCGGGAGGGCAACAGATACGCAGTATTTT	CASSRGRATDTQYF
15	TRBV6-1	.	.	TRBJ1-5	TGTGCCAGCAGTGATCCAACACCGTCTAGACAGCCCCAGCATTTT	CASSDPTPSRQPQHF
14	TRBV7-9	.	.	TRBJ2-1	TGTGCCAGCAGCTTAGCGCGGGTCTACAATGAGCAGTTCTTC	CASSLARVYNEQFF
15	TRBV6-5	TRBD1	.	TRBJ1-1	TGTGCCAGCAGTTTGACAGGGGGGTACGACGCTGAAGCTTTCTTT	CASSLTGGYDAEAFF
15	TRBV7-2	TRBD2	once	TRBJ2-7	TGTGCCAGCAGCTCACAGGGACTAGCGGTATACGAGCAGTACTTC	CASSSQGLAVYEQYF
14	TRBV7-3	TRBD2	few	TRBJ2-7	TGTGCCAGCTCCTGGGCTAGCGGGAAAGGCGAGCAGTACTTC	CASSWASGKGEQYF
15	TRBV9	TRBD1	.	TRBJ2-7	TGTGCCAGCAGCGGACTCGGACAGGGGCTCGACGAGCAGTACTTC	CASSGLGQGLDEQYF
12	TRBV6-2/TRBV6-3	.	.	TRBJ1-2	TGTGCCAGCAGTTACGAGGCTCGGGGCTACACCTTC	CASSYEARGYTF
14	TRBV5-5	.	.	TRBJ1-1	TGTGCCAGCAGCTGGACAGTTATGAACACTGAAGCTTTCTTT	CASSWTVMNTEAFF
16	TRBV5-6	.	.	TRBJ1-2	TGTGCCAGCAGCCGGACAGAGTCAACTACCTACTATGGCTACACCTTC	CASSRTESTTYYGYTF
15	TRBV6-1	.	.	TRBJ1-6	TGTGCCAGCAGTGAAGCAGGGAGGATTAGTTCACCCCTCCACTTT	CASSEAGRISSPLHF
15	TRBV28	.	.	TRBJ1-5	TGTGCCAGCAGTTTCGGGGCACAGTGGGCAAAGCCCCAGCATTTT	CASSFGAQWAKPQHF
13	TRBV29-1	.	.	TRBJ1-5	TGCAGCGTTTCTTCGGTCCCATCAGAGCCCCAGCATTTT	CSVSSVPSEPQHF
14	TRBV11-3	.	.	TRBJ2-7	TGTGCCAGCAGCTGGGGCGGAAGCTCCTACGAGCAGTACTTC	CASSWGGSSYEQYF
14	TRBV5-1	TRBD2	.	TRBJ2-3	TGCGCCAGCCTTAGCGGGATACCTGGAGATACGCAGTATTTT	CASLSGIPGDTQYF
14	TRBV4-1	TRBD2	once	TRBJ2-5	TGCGCCAGCAGCCAACTAGCGGGAGAAGAGACCCAGTACTTC	CASSQLAGEETQYF
15	TRBV7-3	.	.	TRBJ2-5	TGTGCCAGCAGCCCAAGCCCGTCCCGTACGGAGACCCAGTACTTC	CASSPSPSRTETQYF
13	TRBV9	.	.	TRBJ2-7	TGTGCCAGCAGCCCAGGGAGCTCCTACGAGCAGTACTTC	CASSPGSSYEQYF
13	TRBV15	.	.	TRBJ1-1	TGTGCCACCAGCGGGGGGGGCGGAGTCGGAGCTTTCTTT	CATSGGGGVGAFF
14	TRBV2	TRBD1	.	TRBJ1-4	TGTGCCAGCAGTGACGGGACAGGGGGAGAAAAACTGTTTTTT	CASSDGTGGEKLFF
16	TRBV9	.	.	TRBJ2-7	TGTGCCAGCAGCGTAGAGAGTCGAGCGGGCAGGAACGAGCAGTACTTC	CASSVESRAGRNEQYF
13	TRBV6-5	TRBD1	.	TRBJ1-1	TGTGCCAGCAAGAGACAGGGGGACACTGAAGCTTTCTTT	CASKRQGDTEAFF
15	TRBV6-4	.	.	TRBJ1-4	TGTGCCAGCATGACAGACTGGGGGCAGAATGAAAAACTGTTTTTT	CASMTDWGQNEKLFF
16	TRBV3-1/TRBV3-2	TRBD2	.	TRBJ2-2	TGTGCCAGCAGCCCCCTAGCGGGCCCGAACACCGGGGAGCTGTTTTTT	CASSPLAGPNTGELFF
14	TRBV28	.	.	TRBJ1-1	TGTGCCAGCAGTTTATTGATCCGGAACACTGAAGCTTTCTTT	CASSLLIRNTEAFF
13	TRBV27	.	.	TRBJ1-1	TGTGCCAGCAGTTTAGCTGGGCTCACTGAAGCTTTCTTT	CASSLAGLTEAFF
14	TRBV27	.	.	TRBJ1-6	TGTGCCAGCACTAAAGGACCCTTTAATTCACCCCTCCACTTT	CASTKGPFNSPLHF
15	TRBV28	TRBD1	.	TRBJ1-1	TGTGCCAGCAACCCGAAAACGGACAGGCTAGTTGAAGCTTTCTTT	CASNPKTDRLVEAFF
14	TRBV10-3	TRBD1	.	TRBJ2-2	TGTGCCATCCGCGGGACAGGGGACACCGGGGAGCTGTTTTTT	CAIRGTGDTGELFF